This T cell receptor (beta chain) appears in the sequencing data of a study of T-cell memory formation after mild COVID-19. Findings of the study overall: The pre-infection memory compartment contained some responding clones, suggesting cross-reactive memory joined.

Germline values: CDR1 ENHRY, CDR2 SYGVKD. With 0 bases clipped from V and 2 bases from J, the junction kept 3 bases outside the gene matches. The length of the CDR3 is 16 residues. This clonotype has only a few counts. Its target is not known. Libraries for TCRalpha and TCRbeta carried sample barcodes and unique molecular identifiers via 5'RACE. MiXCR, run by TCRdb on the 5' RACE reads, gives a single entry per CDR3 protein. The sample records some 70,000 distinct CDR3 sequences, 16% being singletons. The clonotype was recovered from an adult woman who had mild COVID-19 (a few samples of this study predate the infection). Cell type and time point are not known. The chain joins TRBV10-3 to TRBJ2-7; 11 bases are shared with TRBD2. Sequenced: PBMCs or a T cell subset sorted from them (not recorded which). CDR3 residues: CAISESGSGRAYEQYF. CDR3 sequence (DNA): TGTGCCATCAGTGAGTCTGGTAGCGGGAGGGCCTACGAGCAGTACTTC.